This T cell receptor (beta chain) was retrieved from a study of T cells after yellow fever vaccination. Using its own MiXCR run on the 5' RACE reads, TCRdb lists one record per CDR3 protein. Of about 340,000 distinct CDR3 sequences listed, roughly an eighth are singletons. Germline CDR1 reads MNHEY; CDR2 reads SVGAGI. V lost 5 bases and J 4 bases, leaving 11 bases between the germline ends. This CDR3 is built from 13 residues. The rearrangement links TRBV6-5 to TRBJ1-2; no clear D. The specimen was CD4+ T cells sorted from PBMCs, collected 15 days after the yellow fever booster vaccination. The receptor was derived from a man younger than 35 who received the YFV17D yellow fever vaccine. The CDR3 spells CASSPGPSYGYTF. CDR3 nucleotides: TGTGCCAGCAGTCCCGGGCCCTCCTATGGCTACACCTTC.